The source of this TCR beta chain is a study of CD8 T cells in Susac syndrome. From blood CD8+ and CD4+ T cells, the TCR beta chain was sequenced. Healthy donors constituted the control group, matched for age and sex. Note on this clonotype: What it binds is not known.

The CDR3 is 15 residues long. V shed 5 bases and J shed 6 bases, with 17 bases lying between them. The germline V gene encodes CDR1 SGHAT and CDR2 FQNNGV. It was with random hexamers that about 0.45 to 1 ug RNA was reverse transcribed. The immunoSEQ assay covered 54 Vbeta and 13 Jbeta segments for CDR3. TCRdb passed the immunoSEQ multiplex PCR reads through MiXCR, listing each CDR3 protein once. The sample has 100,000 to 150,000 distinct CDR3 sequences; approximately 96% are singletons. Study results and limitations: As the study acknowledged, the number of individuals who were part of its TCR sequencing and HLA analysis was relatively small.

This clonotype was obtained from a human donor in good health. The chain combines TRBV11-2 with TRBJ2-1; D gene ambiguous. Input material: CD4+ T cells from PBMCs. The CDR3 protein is CASSHLFVRFNEQFF. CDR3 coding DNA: TGTGCCAGCAGCCACCTCTTCGTCCGCTTCAATGAGCAGTTCTTC.